These T cell receptor beta chains were read from a single sample in a study of shared clonotypes between healthy human individuals. The protocol was immunoSEQ multiplex PCR, while the TCRdb copy is restricted to in-frame clones and leaves out a portion. The data contain around 1.4 million clones, approximately 98.5% of them seen just once; the ten biggest clones take up roughly 0.35%. The source material was naive CD4+ T cells sorted from blood. All receptors come from a man younger than 45 in good health. Each CDR3 is given with its conserved first and last residue. D genes are given only for firm matches. Part of the rows lack a size; the others show once, few, many or a class for expanded clones.

clone_size,j_call,d_call,v_call,cdr3_aa,cdr3_nt
NA,TRBJ2-1,NA,TRBV5-1,CASSVTGLHGGNEQFF,TGCGCCAGCAGCGTGACCGGACTCCATGGGGGGAATGAGCAGTTCTTC
NA,TRBJ2-7,TRBD1,TRBV7-2,CASSVTTGGFYEQYF,TGTGCCAGCAGCGTTACCACAGGGGGCTTCTACGAGCAGTACTTC
NA,TRBJ2-2,NA,TRBV11-3,CASSLGRGITGELFF,TGTGCCAGCAGCTTAGGAAGGGGTATTACCGGGGAGCTGTTTTTT
NA,TRBJ1-3,NA,TRBV14,CASSHGGWTAGNTIYF,TGTGCCAGCAGCCACGGGGGCTGGACGGCTGGAAACACCATATATTTT
NA,TRBJ1-4,TRBD1,TRBV7-9,CASSLTGGYTTNEKLFF,TGTGCCAGCAGCCTGACAGGGGGGTATACAACTAATGAAAAACTGTTTTTT
once,TRBJ1-5,NA,TRBV28,CASSLQGEPSNQPQHF,TGTGCCAGCAGTTTACAGGGAGAACCTAGCAATCAGCCCCAGCATTTT
NA,TRBJ2-7,NA,TRBV5-8,CASRRGLPYEQYF,TGTGCCAGCCGCAGGGGTTTACCCTACGAGCAGTACTTC
NA,TRBJ2-2,NA,TRBV19,CASRGGPNTGELFF,TGTGCCAGTAGGGGCGGTCCGAACACCGGGGAGCTGTTTTTT
NA,TRBJ2-7,NA,TRBV20-1,CSASDNIGQYF,TGCAGTGCTAGTGACAACATCGGGCAGTACTTC
NA,TRBJ2-7,TRBD1,TRBV11-3,CASSDRDSTEQYF,TGTGCCAGCAGCGACCGGGACAGCACCGAGCAGTACTTC
once,TRBJ1-1,NA,TRBV5-6,CASSSGVSEAFF,TGTGCCAGCAGCTCGGGTGTATCTGAAGCTTTCTTT
once,TRBJ2-7,TRBD1,TRBV7-4,CASSIQGAREQYF,TGTGCCAGCAGCATACAGGGGGCGCGCGAGCAGTACTTC
NA,TRBJ1-2,NA,TRBV19,CASRDRTNYGYTF,TGTGCCAGTAGGGACAGAACTAACTATGGCTACACCTTC
once,TRBJ1-1,NA,TRBV5-1,CASSEPGQNTEAFF,TGCGCCAGCAGCGAGCCGGGTCAGAACACTGAAGCTTTCTTT
once,TRBJ2-5,NA,TRBV29-1,CSVWGVQETQYF,TGCAGCGTGTGGGGAGTGCAAGAGACCCAGTACTTC
NA,TRBJ2-1,NA,TRBV11-2,CASSLGLAAYNEQFF,TGTGCCAGCAGCTTAGGGCTAGCTGCCTACAATGAGCAGTTCTTC
NA,TRBJ1-5,NA,TRBV29-1,CSVEEVRGQPQHF,TGCAGCGTTGAAGAGGTCAGGGGTCAGCCCCAGCATTTT
NA,TRBJ2-2,TRBD2,TRBV6-1,CASRQAGGFTGELFF,TGTGCCAGCAGGCAAGCGGGAGGTTTCACCGGGGAGCTGTTTTTT
once,TRBJ2-6,TRBD1,TRBV30,CAWRRDRVTGANVLTF,TGTGCCTGGCGCCGGGACAGGGTGACAGGGGCCAACGTCCTGACTTTC
NA,TRBJ2-1,TRBD2,TRBV7-7,CASSPIPGLANNEQFF,TGTGCCAGCAGCCCTATCCCGGGACTAGCGAACAATGAGCAGTTCTTC
once,TRBJ1-5,NA,TRBV6-1,CASGAAPGSNQPQHF,TGTGCCAGCGGGGCGGCCCCTGGGAGCAATCAGCCCCAGCATTTT
NA,TRBJ2-2,NA,TRBV7-2,CASSRHGDTGELFF,TGTGCCAGCAGCAGACACGGGGACACCGGGGAGCTGTTTTTT
NA,TRBJ1-5,NA,TRBV10-3,CAISEGGEPQHF,TGTGCCATCAGTGAGGGGGGGGAGCCCCAGCATTTT
NA,TRBJ1-2,NA,TRBV4-1,CASSQNQVYGYTF,TGCGCCAGCAGCCAAAACCAGGTCTATGGCTACACCTTC
NA,TRBJ1-5,TRBD1,TRBV5-1,CASSPGTGGYSNQPQHF,TGCGCCAGCAGCCCCGGGACAGGGGGATATAGCAATCAGCCCCAGCATTTT
NA,TRBJ1-1,NA,TRBV2,CASTPEDPRLINTEAFF,TGTGCCAGCACTCCCGAGGACCCGAGGTTGATCAACACTGAAGCTTTCTTT
NA,TRBJ2-7,NA,TRBV29-1,CSATNSSTLSYEQYF,TGCAGCGCCACGAACAGCTCGACCCTCTCCTACGAGCAGTACTTC
NA,TRBJ2-7,TRBD1,TRBV28,CASRDRGHEYF,TGTGCCAGCAGAGATAGGGGGCATGAGTACTTC
NA,TRBJ2-2,TRBD2,TRBV18,CASSPPSSGRDDKVLYDGELFF,TGTGCCAGCTCACCACCGAGCAGCGGGAGGGACGATAAAGTGTTGTACGACGGGGAGCTGTTTTTT
NA,TRBJ1-1,TRBD1,TRBV7-9,CASSFSGTGANTEAFF,TGTGCCAGCAGCTTCTCCGGGACAGGGGCGAACACTGAAGCTTTCTTT
NA,TRBJ2-7,TRBD1,TRBV14,CASSQEFGTGNHEQYF,TGTGCCAGCAGCCAAGAGTTCGGGACAGGGAACCACGAGCAGTACTTC
NA,TRBJ2-5,NA,TRBV28,CASSAEWPPGGTQYF,TGTGCCAGCAGTGCGGAGTGGCCCCCTGGGGGGACCCAGTACTTC
NA,TRBJ2-7,TRBD2,TRBV6-1,CASTDAPSGSYEQYF,TGTGCCAGCACCGACGCCCCTAGCGGGAGCTACGAGCAGTACTTC
NA,TRBJ2-7,TRBD2,TRBV4-1,CASSQETSGTYEQYF,TGCGCCAGCAGCCAAGAAACTAGCGGGACTTACGAGCAGTACTTC
NA,TRBJ2-1,TRBD1,TRBV7-8,CASSSQGAGNEQFF,TGTGCCAGCAGCTCACAGGGGGCAGGGAATGAGCAGTTCTTC
NA,TRBJ2-5,NA,TRBV2,CATMQLRVTETQYF,TGTGCCACTATGCAACTCAGGGTTACAGAGACCCAGTACTTC
NA,TRBJ2-7,NA,TRBV7-8,CASSLGVSYEQYF,TGTGCCAGCAGCTTAGGGGTCTCCTACGAGCAGTACTTC
NA,TRBJ1-3,NA,TRBV18,CASSPYRGRSGNTIYF,TGTGCCAGCTCACCATACCGGGGTCGATCGGGAAACACCATATATTTT
NA,TRBJ2-1,TRBD2,TRBV4-3,CASSQRTSGYNEQFF,TGCGCCAGCAGCCAAAGGACTAGCGGCTACAATGAGCAGTTCTTC
NA,TRBJ2-7,TRBD2,TRBV19,CASSTTSGALYEQYF,TGTGCCAGTAGTACCACTAGCGGGGCACTCTACGAGCAGTACTTC
NA,TRBJ2-5,NA,TRBV6-6,CASRSTGVQETQYF,TGTGCCAGCAGATCGACAGGCGTCCAAGAGACCCAGTACTTC
once,TRBJ2-1,NA,TRBV11-2,CASSSGVEQFF,TGTGCCAGCAGCTCGGGGGTAGAGCAGTTCTTC
NA,TRBJ2-7,NA,TRBV21-1,CASRRTSGSYEQYF,TGTGCCAGCAGAAGGACTAGCGGGAGCTACGAGCAGTACTTC
NA,TRBJ2-5,NA,TRBV29-1,CSVVVVGETQYF,TGCAGCGTTGTAGTAGTTGGAGAGACCCAGTACTTC
once,TRBJ2-2,TRBD2,TRBV15,CAISGLAGDYGELFF,TGTGCCATTTCGGGACTAGCGGGAGACTACGGGGAGCTGTTTTTT
NA,TRBJ2-4,TRBD2,TRBV5-1,CASSLALGTSLYF,TGCGCCAGCAGCTTGGCGTTAGGGACTAGCCTGTACTTC
NA,TRBJ2-1,NA,TRBV6-1,CATLFASGSYNEQFF,TGTGCCACCCTCTTTGCCAGCGGATCCTACAATGAGCAGTTCTTC
NA,TRBJ1-5,TRBD1,TRBV18,CASSRTGGGNQPQHF,TGTGCCAGCTCACGGACAGGGGGAGGCAATCAGCCCCAGCATTTT
NA,TRBJ2-1,NA,TRBV5-5,CASSLVAGLYAFNEQFF,TGTGCCAGCAGCTTGGTAGCCGGGTTGTACGCTTTCAATGAGCAGTTCTTC
NA,TRBJ1-2,NA,TRBV30,CAWTRDNYGYTF,TGTGCCTGGACCAGGGATAACTATGGCTACACCTTC
NA,TRBJ2-5,TRBD2,TRBV7-3,CASSKVAGGETQYF,TGTGCCAGCAGCAAAGTAGCGGGAGGAGAGACCCAGTACTTC
NA,TRBJ1-1,NA,TRBV7-8,CASSLPVYRAFF,TGTGCCAGCAGCTTACCGGTCTACCGGGCTTTCTTT
NA,TRBJ2-7,TRBD2,TRBV28,CASSHATRAGTSGRYEQYF,TGTGCCAGCAGCCACGCAACCCGAGCCGGGACTAGCGGTCGCTACGAGCAGTACTTC
once,TRBJ2-1,NA,TRBV7-2,CASSRRRMYEQFF,TGTGCCAGCAGCCGCCGCCGGATGTATGAGCAGTTCTTC
NA,TRBJ1-5,NA,TRBV5-6,CASSLKAGIGQPQHF,TGTGCCAGCAGCTTGAAGGCAGGGATAGGGCAGCCCCAGCATTTT
once,TRBJ2-7,TRBD2,TRBV5-1,CASSRDFGTSASYEQYF,TGCGCCAGCAGCAGGGACTTCGGGACTAGCGCCTCCTACGAGCAGTACTTC